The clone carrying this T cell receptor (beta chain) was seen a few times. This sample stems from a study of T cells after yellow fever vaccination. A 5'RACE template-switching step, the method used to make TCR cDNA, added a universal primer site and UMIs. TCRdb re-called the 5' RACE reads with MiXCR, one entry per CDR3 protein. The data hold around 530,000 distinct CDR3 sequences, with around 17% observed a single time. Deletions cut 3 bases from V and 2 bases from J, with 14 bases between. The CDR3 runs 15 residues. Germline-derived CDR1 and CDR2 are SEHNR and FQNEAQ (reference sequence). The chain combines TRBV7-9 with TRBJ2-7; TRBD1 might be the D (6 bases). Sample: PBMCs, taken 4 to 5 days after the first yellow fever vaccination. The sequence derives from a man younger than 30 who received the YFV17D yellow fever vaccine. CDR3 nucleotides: TGTGCCAGCAGCTTTACGACAGGAGGTACCTACGAGCAGTACGTC. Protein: CASSFTTGGTYEQYV.